The 17 T cell receptor beta chains below all came from one sample that was sequenced in a study of shared clonotypes between healthy human individuals (dated by TCRdb to between 2020 and 2021). Libraries were prepared through the immunoSEQ multiplex PCR assay. Drawn from immuneACCESS, this table holds only the in-frame rearrangements with V and J called that TCRdb kept. Clones are partly lost; checked studies trace under half to an unresolved V gene and leave the rest unexplained. This sample is represented by some 2,500,000 clones; approximately 93% of them were singletons. About 0.39% of the sample rests with the top ten. The sequenced sample consisted of naive CD4+ T cells from PBMCs. Explained via the paper, the cell subset or site label denotes: CD45RA+ positively selected. All receptors derive from a man aged 18 to 29 in good health. Some clones in this sample may be carry-over from other donors' samples.

On this clone: This sample also contains other DNA sequences that code for the same CDR3. This chain joins TRBV7-9 and TRBJ2-6; D ambiguous. Germline loops: CDR1 SEHNR, CDR2 FQNEAQ (reference sequence). The CDR3 is 15 residues long. Trimming cost V 3 bases and J 0 bases, with 6 bases left between them. The CDR3 DNA sequence: TGTGCCAGCAGCTTCGCAGGCTCTGGGGCCAACGTCCTGACTTTC. It codes for CASSFAGSGANVLTF.

This chain joins TRBV7-3 and TRBJ2-3; D is unclear. The V end lost 4 bases, the J end lost 0 bases, and 11 bases lay between the germline ends. Per the germline V gene, CDR1 is SGHTA and CDR2 is FQGTGA. The CDR3 extends over 15 amino acids. In nucleotides, the CDR3 is TGTGCCAGCAGCTCTGGCGGAGCTAGCACAGATACGCAGTATTTT. Residues: CASSSGGASTDTQYF.

V is TRBV7-3 and J is TRBJ2-5; the match to TRBD2 covers 10 bases. V lost 6 bases and J lost 1; bases outside the gene matches: 5. Germline-derived CDR1 and CDR2 are SGHTA and FQGTGA. The CDR3 extends over 15 amino acids. The CDR3 here is CASRWRLAGQETQYF. The DNA for the CDR3 is TGTGCCAGCAGGTGGCGACTAGCGGGCCAAGAGACCCAGTACTTC.

The chain combines TRBV5-1 with TRBJ2-1, with 10 bases lining up with TRBD2. Per the germline V gene, CDR1 is SGHRS and CDR2 is YFSETQ. V shed 2 bases, J shed 8 bases, and the junction held 10 bases outside the gene matches. The CDR3 has 16 residues. CDR3 sequence reads: CASSFLAGVVSDEQFF. CDR3 bases: TGCGCCAGCAGCTTCCTAGCGGGAGTAGTTAGTGATGAGCAGTTCTTC.

Of note for this clone: Other DNA sequences from this sample encode an identical CDR3 as well. The chain joins TRBV7-9 to TRBJ1-1; D is possibly TRBD1 (5 bases). Per the germline V gene, CDR1 is SEHNR and CDR2 is FQNEAQ (reference sequence). V lost 1 base and J lost 1, with 7 bases in between. The CDR3 spans 14 residues. This CDR3 reads CASSLGDRNTEAFF. As DNA, the CDR3 is TGTGCCAGCAGCTTAGGAGACAGGAACACTGAAGCTTTCTTT.

The V call is TRBV6-5, the J call TRBJ2-1, with D maybe TRBD2 (6 bases). The CDR3 covers 16 residues. In germline, CDR1 is MNHEY, CDR2 SVGAGI. Between the trimmed V and J ends, which lost 0 bases and 7 bases, there was a span of 16 bases. The CDR3 region is CASSYSSDLGRNEQFF. The CDR3, as DNA: TGTGCCAGCAGTTACTCGAGCGACTTGGGGAGGAATGAGCAGTTCTTC.

The CDR3 sequence is CTSGRDGGRGHSYEQYF. The CDR3 DNA is TGCACCAGCGGTCGGGACGGCGGACGAGGCCACTCCTACGAGCAGTACTTC. The chain has TRBV1 and TRBJ2-7. TRBV1 is a pseudogene. This CDR3 contains 17 residues.

The chain recombines TRBV5-1 with TRBJ1-2; D is possibly TRBD1 (6 bases). Germline V gene data show CDR1 as SGHRS and CDR2 as YFSETQ. The V end lost 0 bases, the J end lost 8 bases, and 17 bases lay between the germline ends. The CDR3 has 15 residues. Written as DNA, the CDR3 is TGCGCCAGCAGCTTGGGGCAGGGGCTAAGCTACGGCTACACCTTC. Its translation: CASSLGQGLSYGYTF.

V gene TRBV30 combines with J gene TRBJ2-5, with 8 positions matching TRBD2. V lost 1 base and J lost 3; bases outside the gene matches: 1. The CDR3 length is 13 residues. Germline V gives CDR1 GTSNPN, CDR2 SVGIG (reference sequence). The CDR3 nucleotides read TGTGCCTGGAGTGCGGGACTAGAAGAGACCCAGTACTTC. Translated, it gives CAWSAGLEETQYF. The full variable domain, in which reference TRBV30 and TRBJ2-5 provide the parts outside the CDR3, is SQTIHQWPATLVQPVGSPLSLECTVEGTSNPNLYWYRQAAGRGLQLLFYSVGIGQISSEVPQNLSASRPQDRQFILSSKKLLLSDSGFYLCAWSAGLEETQYFGPGTRLLVL.

This rearrangement joins TRBV6-6 to TRBJ2-7, with D possibly matching TRBD1 (6 bases). Germline assignment: CDR1 MNHNY and CDR2 SVGAGI (reference sequence). Trimming left V 4 bases short and J 6 bases short, with 10 bases between. The CDR3 consists of 12 residues. This CDR3 reads CASSSQGFEQYF. As DNA, the CDR3 is TGTGCCAGCAGTTCACAGGGTTTCGAGCAGTACTTC.

This chain links TRBV5-1 with TRBJ2-7; 11 positions match TRBD1. The CDR3 loop spans 14 amino acids. V gave up 5 bases and J gave up 4 bases; unmatched junction bases: 5. In germline, CDR1 is SGHRS, CDR2 YFSETQ. DNA for the CDR3: TGCGCCAGCAGAGGGACAGGGGGTTCGTACGAGCAGTACTTC. Its translation: CASRGTGGSYEQYF.

The sample holds a few counts of this clone. Other DNA sequences from this sample encode an identical CDR3 as well. This rearrangement joins TRBV7-3 to TRBJ2-2; D is tentatively TRBD1 or TRBD2 (5 bases each). The CDR3 runs 13 residues. Germline loops: CDR1 SGHTA, CDR2 FQGTGA. The V end lost 2 bases, the J end lost 5 bases, and 6 bases lay between the germline ends. The CDR3 here is CASSLGGTGELFF. CDR3 nucleotides: TGTGCCAGCAGCTTAGGGGGAACCGGGGAGCTGTTTTTT.

The count of this clone is one. This chain uses TRBV9 with TRBJ2-7, with D perhaps matching TRBD1 or TRBD2 (5 bases each). V gave up 6 bases and J gave up 6 bases, with 19 bases separating them. The V gene's germline CDR1 is SGDLS and CDR2 YYNGEE. The CDR3 loop spans 14 amino acids. The CDR3 protein is CASNLAPGRGEQYF. DNA for the CDR3: TGTGCCAGCAACCTAGCCCCAGGAAGGGGCGAGCAGTACTTC.

The V gene is TRBV11-1, the J gene TRBJ2-1, with 7 bases fitting TRBD2. Germline V gene data show CDR1 as SGHAT and CDR2 as FQDESV (reference sequence). V shed 1 base, J shed 9 bases, and the junction held 9 bases outside the gene matches. This CDR3 region has 15 residues. CDR3: CASSLEGRREGEQFF. DNA of the CDR3: TGTGCCAGCAGCTTAGAGGGTAGGAGGGAGGGTGAGCAGTTCTTC. The full variable domain, with the rest looked up from reference TRBV11-1 and TRBJ2-1, is EAEVAQSPRYKITEKSQAVAFWCDPISGHATLYWYRQILGQGPELLVQFQDESVVDDSQLPKDRFSAERLKGVDSTLKIQPAELGDSAMYLCASSLEGRREGEQFFGPGTRLTVL.

V gene TRBV30 combines with J gene TRBJ1-2; unclear D gene. The V and J ends lost 2 bases and 6 bases respectively, with 13 bases between them. The CDR3 consists of 13 residues. The germline V gene encodes CDR1 GTSNPN and CDR2 SVGIG (reference sequence). The CDR3 loop reads CAWSQVLGNGYTF. The CDR3 nucleotides read TGTGCCTGGAGTCAGGTGCTCGGAAATGGCTACACCTTC.

The V gene is TRBV5-1, the J gene TRBJ2-5; TRBD1 agrees at 10 bases. Germline lookup yields CDR1 SGHRS and CDR2 YFSETQ. The length of the CDR3 is 14 residues. J was trimmed by 3 bases and V by 6 bases; bases with no gene match: 5. The CDR3: CASTPGTGEETQYF. The CDR3 bases are TGCGCCAGCACCCCCGGGACAGGGGAAGAGACCCAGTACTTC.

The chain has TRBV11-1 and TRBJ2-1, with 11 bases fitting TRBD2. The length of the CDR3 is 18 residues. V trimming: 5 bases; J trimming: 7 bases; junction bases outside the gene matches: 16. CDR1 is SGHAT, CDR2 FQDESV, per germline (reference sequence). CDR3 protein: CASSTRTITSGRRNEQFF. The DNA of the CDR3 is TGTGCCAGCAGCACTAGGACCATAACTAGCGGGAGACGTAATGAGCAGTTCTTC.